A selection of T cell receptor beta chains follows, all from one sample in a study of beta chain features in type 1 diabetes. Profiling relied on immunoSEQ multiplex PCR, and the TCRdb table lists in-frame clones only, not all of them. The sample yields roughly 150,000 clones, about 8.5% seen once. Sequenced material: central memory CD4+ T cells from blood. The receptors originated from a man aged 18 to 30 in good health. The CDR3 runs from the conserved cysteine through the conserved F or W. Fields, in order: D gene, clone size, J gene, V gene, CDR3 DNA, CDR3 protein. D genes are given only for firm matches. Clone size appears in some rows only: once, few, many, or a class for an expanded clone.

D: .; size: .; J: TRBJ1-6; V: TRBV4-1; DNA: TGCGCCAGCAGCCAAGGAGAGAACAGGTATAATTCACCCCTCCACTTT; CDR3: CASSQGENRYNSPLHF
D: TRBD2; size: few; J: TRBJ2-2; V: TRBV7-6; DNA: TGTGCCAGCAGCTTAGGACTAGCGGCCGGGGAGCTGTTTTTT; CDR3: CASSLGLAAGELFF
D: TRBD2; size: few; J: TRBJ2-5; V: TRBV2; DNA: TGTGCCAGCAGTGAAGCGCAAGGCGGGAGGGTGCGAGAGACCCAGTACTTC; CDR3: CASSEAQGGRVRETQYF
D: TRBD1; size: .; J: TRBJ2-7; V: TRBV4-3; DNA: TGCGCCAGCAGCCTAAGGACAGGGGGCTCCTACGAGCAGTACTTC; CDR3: CASSLRTGGSYEQYF
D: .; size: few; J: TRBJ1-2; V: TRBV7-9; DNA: TGTGCCAGCAGCTCGCGACAGACCTATGGCTACACCTTC; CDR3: CASSSRQTYGYTF
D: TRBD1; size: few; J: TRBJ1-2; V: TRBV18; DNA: TGTGCCAGCTCACCAGCGTCACAGGGGGTTTATGGCTACACCTTC; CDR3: CASSPASQGVYGYTF
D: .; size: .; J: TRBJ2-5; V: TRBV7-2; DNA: TGTGCCAGCAGCTCTAGCGTTTCCTCACGGTACTTC; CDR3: CASSSSVSSRYF
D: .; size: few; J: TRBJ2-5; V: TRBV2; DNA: TGTGCCAGCAGTGGGCTCTCCGCCCAAGAGACCCAGTACTTC; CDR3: CASSGLSAQETQYF
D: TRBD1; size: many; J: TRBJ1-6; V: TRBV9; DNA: TGTGCCAGCAGCGGTCCAGGGGGTACGAATAATTCACCCCTCCACTTT; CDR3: CASSGPGGTNNSPLHF
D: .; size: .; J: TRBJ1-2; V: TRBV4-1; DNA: TGCGCCAGCAGCCCCTTGGGACACTCGAGGGGGTATGGCTACACCTTC; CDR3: CASSPLGHSRGYGYTF
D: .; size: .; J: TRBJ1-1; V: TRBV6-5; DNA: TGTGCCAGCAGTTACTCCAGGGGCGCTTATACTGAAGCTTTCTTT; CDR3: CASSYSRGAYTEAFF
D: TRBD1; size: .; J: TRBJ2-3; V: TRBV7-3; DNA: TGTGCCAGCAGCTTATGGGACAGGGTGGACACTGATACGCAGTATTTT; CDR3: CASSLWDRVDTDTQYF
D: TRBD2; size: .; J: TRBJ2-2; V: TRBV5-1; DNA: TGCGCCAGCAACCCTAGCGGGACGATAAACACCGGGGAGCTGTTTTTT; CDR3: CASNPSGTINTGELFF
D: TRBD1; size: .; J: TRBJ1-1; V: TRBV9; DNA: TGTGCCAGCAGCCTTGGGACAGGGGAATTGGACACTGAAGCTTTCTTT; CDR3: CASSLGTGELDTEAFF
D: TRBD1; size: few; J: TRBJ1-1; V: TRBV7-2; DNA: TGTGCCAGCAGCCCGCAACAGGGGGGGAACACTGAAGCTTTCTTT; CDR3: CASSPQQGGNTEAFF
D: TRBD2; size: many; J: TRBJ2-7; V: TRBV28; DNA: TGTGCCAGCAGAAAGGGGACTAGCGGTGAGCAGTACTTC; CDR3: CASRKGTSGEQYF
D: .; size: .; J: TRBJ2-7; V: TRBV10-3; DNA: TGTGCCATCAGTCGAGCGGGTGGCGAATCCTACGAGCAGTACTTC; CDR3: CAISRAGGESYEQYF
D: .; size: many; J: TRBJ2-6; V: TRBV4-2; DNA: TGTGCCAGCAGCCAAGATGGGGCTGTTGCTGGGGCCAACGTCCTGACTTTC; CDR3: CASSQDGAVAGANVLTF
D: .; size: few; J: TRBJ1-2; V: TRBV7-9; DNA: TGTGCCAGCAGCTTTCAGTCGGACAGTCTCTATGGCTACACCTTC; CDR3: CASSFQSDSLYGYTF
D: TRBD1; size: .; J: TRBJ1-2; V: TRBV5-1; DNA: TGCGCCAGCACCTCGGCCTGGGGACAGAACTATGGCTACACCTTC; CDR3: CASTSAWGQNYGYTF
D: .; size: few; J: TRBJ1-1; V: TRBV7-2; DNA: TGTGCCAGCAGCTCAACGGGACACCGAAGTACTGAAGCTTTCTTT; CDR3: CASSSTGHRSTEAFF
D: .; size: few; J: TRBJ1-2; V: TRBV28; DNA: TGTGCCAGCGAAATGAGCTATGGCTACACCTTC; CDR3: CASEMSYGYTF
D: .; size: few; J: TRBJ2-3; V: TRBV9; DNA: TGTGCCAGCAGCGTTCAAGGGGCAGGGTCGACAGATACGCAGTATTTT; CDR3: CASSVQGAGSTDTQYF
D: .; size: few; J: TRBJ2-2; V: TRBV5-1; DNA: TGCGCCAGCGCCCAAGGCGGAGGGGACGGGGAGCTGTTTTTT; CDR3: CASAQGGGDGELFF
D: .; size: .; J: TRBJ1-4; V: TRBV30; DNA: TGTGCCTGGAGTCTCGAGGAAAAACTGTTCTTT; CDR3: CAWSLEEKLFF
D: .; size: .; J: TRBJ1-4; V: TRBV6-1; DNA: TGTGCCAGCAGTGAAGCAGGCCAGGGTAGCGAAAAACTGTTTTTT; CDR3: CASSEAGQGSEKLFF
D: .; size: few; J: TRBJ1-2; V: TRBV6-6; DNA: TGTGCCAGCAGCTTCGGGACATTCGATAACTATGGCTACACCTTC; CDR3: CASSFGTFDNYGYTF
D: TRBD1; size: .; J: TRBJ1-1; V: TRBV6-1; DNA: TGTGCCAGCACCCGCAGTGGGACAGCGAACACTGAAGCTTTCTTT; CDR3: CASTRSGTANTEAFF
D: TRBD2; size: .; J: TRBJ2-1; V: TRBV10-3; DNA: TGTGCCATCAGCCGTGGCGGGGGGAATGAGCAGTTCTTC; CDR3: CAISRGGGNEQFF
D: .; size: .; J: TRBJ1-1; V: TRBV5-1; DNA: TGCGCCAGCAGCTCGAGTGGGAGGAACACTGAAGCTTTCTTT; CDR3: CASSSSGRNTEAFF
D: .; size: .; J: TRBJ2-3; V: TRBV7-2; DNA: TGTGCCAGCAGCCACTTTTCAGATACGCAGTATTTT; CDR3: CASSHFSDTQYF
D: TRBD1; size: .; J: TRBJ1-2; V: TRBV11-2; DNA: TGTGCCAGCAGCACCCGACAGGGAATAATAGGCGGCTACACCTTC; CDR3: CASSTRQGIIGGYTF
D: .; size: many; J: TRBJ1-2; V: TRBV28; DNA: TGTGCCAGCAGGACACAGGGCCCCCATGGCTACACCTTC; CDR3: CASRTQGPHGYTF
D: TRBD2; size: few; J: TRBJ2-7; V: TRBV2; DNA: TGTGCCACCACGGGGGGGAGAGGGATGCACGAGCAGTACTTC; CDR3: CATTGGRGMHEQYF
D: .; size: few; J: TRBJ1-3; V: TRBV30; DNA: TGTGCCTGGCACGCCAGCTCTGGAAACACCATATATTTT; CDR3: CAWHASSGNTIYF
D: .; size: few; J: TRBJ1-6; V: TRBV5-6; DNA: TGTGCCAGCAGCTTGGGTATGCGGGGTTCACCCCTCCACTTT; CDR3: CASSLGMRGSPLHF
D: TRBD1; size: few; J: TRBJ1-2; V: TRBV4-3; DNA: TGCGCCAGCAGCCAACAGGTACAGGGGGCGAACTATGGCTACACCTTC; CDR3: CASSQQVQGANYGYTF
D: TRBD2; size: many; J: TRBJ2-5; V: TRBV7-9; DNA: TGTGCCAGCAGCCATCGGACTAGCGGGAAAGAGACCCAGTACTTC; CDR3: CASSHRTSGKETQYF
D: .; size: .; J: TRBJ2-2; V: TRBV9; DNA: TGTGCCAGCAGCGTATATGTGACCGGGGAGCTGTTTTTT; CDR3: CASSVYVTGELFF
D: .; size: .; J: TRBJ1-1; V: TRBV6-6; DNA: TGTGCCAGCAGTTATGAGTACGCAGGGAAGACTGAAGCTTTCTTT; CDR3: CASSYEYAGKTEAFF
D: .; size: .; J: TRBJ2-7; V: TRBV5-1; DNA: TGCGCCAGCAGCTTGGCCCCCCCAGAAACCTACGAGCAGTACTTC; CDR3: CASSLAPPETYEQYF
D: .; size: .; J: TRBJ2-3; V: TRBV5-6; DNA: TGTGCCAGCAGCAATATCGGGGGGCAGTGGACGCAGTATTTT; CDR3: CASSNIGGQWTQYF
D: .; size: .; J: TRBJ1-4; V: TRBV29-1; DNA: TGCAGCGTTGAGAGGGTTGCAGACCTAACTAATGAAAAACTGTTTTTT; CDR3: CSVERVADLTNEKLFF
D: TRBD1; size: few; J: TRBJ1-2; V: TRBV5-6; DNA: TGTGCCAGCAGCTCGGGACAGGGGTCTGGCTACACCTTC; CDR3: CASSSGQGSGYTF
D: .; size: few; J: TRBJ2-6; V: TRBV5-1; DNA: TGCGCCAGCAGCTTGGACTACAGGAGCTCTGGGGCCAACGTCCTGACTTTC; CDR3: CASSLDYRSSGANVLTF
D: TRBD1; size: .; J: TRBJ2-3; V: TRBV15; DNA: TGTGCCACCAGCACCCGGACAGGGGCCAAGACAGATACGCAGTATTTT; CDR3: CATSTRTGAKTDTQYF
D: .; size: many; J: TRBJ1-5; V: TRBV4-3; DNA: TGCGCCAGCAGCCAAGTATCAGGGGCTCGGAGTCCCCAGCATTTT; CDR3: CASSQVSGARSPQHF
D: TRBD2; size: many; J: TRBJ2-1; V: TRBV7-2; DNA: TGTGCCAGCAGCAGAAGGACTAGCGGGTTCTACAATGAGCAGTTCTTC; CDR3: CASSRRTSGFYNEQFF
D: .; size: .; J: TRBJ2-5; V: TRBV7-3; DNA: TGTGCCAGCAGACTAATAGAGACCCAGTACTTC; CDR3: CASRLIETQYF
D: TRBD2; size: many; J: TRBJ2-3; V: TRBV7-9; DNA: TGTGCCAGCAGCTTAGCAGCCGGGACTAGTTGGTATTTT; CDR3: CASSLAAGTSWYF
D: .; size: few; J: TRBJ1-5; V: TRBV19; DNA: TGTGCCAGTATCGGGGAGAGCAATCAGCCCCAGCATTTT; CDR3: CASIGESNQPQHF
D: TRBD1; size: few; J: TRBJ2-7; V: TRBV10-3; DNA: TGTGCCATCAGTCCCACCGGGACAGGGGAGTACGAGCAGTACTTC; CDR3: CAISPTGTGEYEQYF
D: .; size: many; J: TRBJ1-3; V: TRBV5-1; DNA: TGCGCCAGCAGCTTGACGGTCTCTGGAAACACCATATATTTT; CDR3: CASSLTVSGNTIYF
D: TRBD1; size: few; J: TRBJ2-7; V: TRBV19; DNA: TGTGCCAGCGCGCCGGACAGGGGTTTTCTCGAGCAGTACTTC; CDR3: CASAPDRGFLEQYF
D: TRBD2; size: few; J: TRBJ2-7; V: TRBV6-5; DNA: TGTGCCAGCAGTTACGGACTAGCGGGAGTCGGATACGAGCAGTACTTC; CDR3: CASSYGLAGVGYEQYF
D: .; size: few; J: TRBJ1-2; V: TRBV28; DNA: TGTGCCAGCAGTCCCCCAGCCCTCCGGCGGGACGGCTACACCTTC; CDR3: CASSPPALRRDGYTF
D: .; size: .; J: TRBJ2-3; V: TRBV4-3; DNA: TGCGCCAGCAGCCAAGGGTCGGCGGGGTCCCTTGCAGATACGCAGTATTTT; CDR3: CASSQGSAGSLADTQYF